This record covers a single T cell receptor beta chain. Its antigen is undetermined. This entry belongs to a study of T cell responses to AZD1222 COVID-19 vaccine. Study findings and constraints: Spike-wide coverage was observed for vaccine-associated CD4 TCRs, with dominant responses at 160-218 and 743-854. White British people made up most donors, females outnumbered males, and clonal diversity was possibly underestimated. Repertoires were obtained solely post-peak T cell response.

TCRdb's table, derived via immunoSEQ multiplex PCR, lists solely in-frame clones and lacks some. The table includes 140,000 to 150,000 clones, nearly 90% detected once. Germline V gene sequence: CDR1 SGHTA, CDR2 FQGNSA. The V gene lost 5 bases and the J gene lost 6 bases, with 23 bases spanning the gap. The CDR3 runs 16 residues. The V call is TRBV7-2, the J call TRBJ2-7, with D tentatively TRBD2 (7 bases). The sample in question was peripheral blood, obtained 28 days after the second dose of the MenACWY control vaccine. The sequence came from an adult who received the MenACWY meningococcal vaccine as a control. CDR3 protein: CASSPNVGGLGSEQYF. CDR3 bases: TGTGCCAGCAGCCCAAACGTGGGGGGGCTAGGGAGCGAGCAGTACTTC.